One sample yielded the 16 T cell receptor beta chains listed below, sequenced in a study of T cell responses to AZD1222 COVID-19 vaccine. Generated by immunoSEQ multiplex PCR, the TCRdb table keeps only in-frame clones and is missing some. Of fewer than 200,000 clones in the sample, around 92% are singletons; the top ten hold 10%. The sample here was peripheral blood, taken on day 0 of AZD1222 vaccination. These receptors all come from an adult in good health.

The chain employs TRBV19 and TRBJ2-3; D may correspond to TRBD1 or TRBD2 (5 bases each). CDR3 size: 14 residues. V lost 6 bases and J lost 1, with 11 bases in between. CDR1 and CDR2 (germline): LNHDA, SQIVND (reference sequence). The CDR3 loop reads CASRGEQRTDTQYF. In nucleotides, the CDR3 is TGTGCCAGTAGGGGGGAGCAACGCACAGATACGCAGTATTTT. Looking up the rest from reference TRBV19 and TRBJ2-3 gives the full variable domain: DGGITQSPKYLFRKEGQNVTLSCEQNLNHDAMYWYRQDPGQGLRLIYYSQIVNDFQKGDIAEGYSVSREKKESFPLTVTSAQKNPTAFYLCASRGEQRTDTQYFGPGTRLTVL.

The chain carries TRBV6-6 and TRBJ1-1, with D unclear. CDR3 length: 12 amino acids. Trimming pared 6 bases from V and 4 bases from J, leaving 9 bases between. Germline CDR1 MNHNY, CDR2 SVGAGI (reference sequence). The DNA for the CDR3 is TGTGCCAGCAGCCGTTCGGGCACTGAAGCTTTCTTT. It encodes CASSRSGTEAFF.

The V call is TRBV6-1, the J call TRBJ2-3; TRBD1 matches at 7 bases. The CDR3 is made up of 15 amino acids. Trimming took 3 bases from V and 5 from J; bases not matched to a gene: 8. Germline V gene sequence: CDR1 MNHNS, CDR2 SASEGT. The CDR3 loop reads CASSDPGQVIDTQYF. DNA of the CDR3: TGTGCCAGCAGTGATCCCGGACAGGTTATAGATACGCAGTATTTT.

This chain joins TRBV10-3 and TRBJ2-3; D unresolved. Trimming took 2 bases from V and 3 from J, leaving 6 bases between them. The germline V gene has CDR1 ENHRY and CDR2 SYGVKD. The CDR3 has 13 residues. CDR3 nucleotide sequence: TGTGCCATCAGTGAGCCCACGACAGATACGCAGTATTTT. This sequence encodes CAISEPTTDTQYF.

J is TRBJ1-3 and V is TRBV19; no firm D call. The CDR3 is 13 amino acids. V lost 10 bases to trimming and J lost 4 bases, with 14 bases between them. In germline, CDR1 is LNHDA, CDR2 SQIVND (reference sequence). CDR3 nucleotides: TGTGCCACCTGGGCCGCGCCAGGAAACACCATATATTTT. Protein sequence: CATWAAPGNTIYF.

This clone came up once. This chain links TRBV24-1 with TRBJ2-1; D is possibly TRBD1 or TRBD2 (7 bases each). Germline values: CDR1 KGHDR, CDR2 SFDVKD. V lost 9 bases and J lost 9, with 20 bases in between. The CDR3 spans 14 residues. The CDR3 nucleotides read TGTGCCACCGAACCGACAGGGAGGGTAAGTGAGCAGTTCTTC. Its protein is CATEPTGRVSEQFF.

This sequence joins TRBV3-1 (or the pseudogene TRBV3-2) and TRBJ2-1; D ambiguous. With 3 bases removed from V and 10 bases from J, the gap between germline ends came to 10 bases. From germline, CDR1 is LGHDT and CDR2 YNNKEL (reference sequence). The CDR3 is 12 residues long. The CDR3 sequence is CASSHPGREQFF. The CDR3 nucleotides are TGTGCCAGCAGCCACCCCGGACGGGAGCAGTTCTTC.

Only one count was recorded for this clone. The genes are TRBV24-1 and TRBJ1-2; no firm D call. Per the germline V gene, CDR1 is KGHDR and CDR2 is SFDVKD. There are 14 residues in the CDR3. Trimming removed 3 bases from V and 7 bases from J, with 14 bases in between. Here the CDR3 reads CATSDPTVPGGYTF. CDR3 in DNA: TGTGCCACCAGTGATCCGACCGTCCCAGGTGGCTACACCTTC.

This clone has just one count. The chain carries TRBV29-1 and TRBJ1-2; D call uncertain. V was trimmed by 1 base and J by 3 bases, leaving 12 bases between them. Looked up from germline, CDR1 is SQVTM and CDR2 is ANQGSEA. The CDR3 is 14 amino acids. The CDR3 reads CSVEAAGRDYGYTF. In DNA, the CDR3 is TGCAGCGTTGAAGCGGCGGGGAGAGACTATGGCTACACCTTC.

V is TRBV19 and J is TRBJ1-2; the match to TRBD1 covers 11 bases. J lost 6 bases, V lost 3 bases, and 9 bases had no gene match. This CDR3 spans 16 amino acids. Germline V gives CDR1 LNHDA, CDR2 SQIVND (reference sequence). CDR3 amino acids: CASSIRGTGGYDGYTF. CDR3 bases: TGTGCCAGTAGTATTCGGGGGACAGGGGGTTACGATGGCTACACCTTC.

The chain joins TRBV7-6 to TRBJ2-1, with no clear D. The germline V and J ends were trimmed by 1 base and 8 bases, with 6 bases remaining between them. CDR1 is SGHVS, CDR2 FNYEAQ, per germline. This CDR3 has 12 amino acids. Here the CDR3 DNA reads TGTGCCAGCAGCTTAGGAAGAGATGAGCAGTTCTTC. Its translation is CASSLGRDEQFF.

The chain joins TRBV29-1 to TRBJ2-7, with D possibly TRBD1 on 6 matching bases. The CDR3 spans 13 residues. V dropped 6 bases and J dropped 5 bases, with 17 bases sitting between them. Germline loops: CDR1 SQVTM, CDR2 ANQGSEA. The CDR3 sequence: CSVETGSIDEQYF. CDR3 bases: TGCAGCGTGGAGACAGGTTCGATTGACGAGCAGTACTTC.

The sample holds one count of this clone. V is TRBV28 and J is TRBJ1-5; the D is unclear. The CDR3 extends over 12 amino acids. Trimming removed 1 base at V and 7 bases at J, with 5 bases between. Germline assignment: CDR1 MDHEN and CDR2 SYDVKM. The CDR3 coding sequence is TGTGCCAGCAGTTTATTCGTCCAGCCCCAGCATTTT. It translates to CASSLFVQPQHF.

The chain carries TRBV18 and TRBJ2-7; TRBD1 matches 10 bases. The CDR3 runs to 14 residues. J gave up 7 bases and V 3 bases, and 6 bases lay outside the gene matches. CDR1 is KGHSH and CDR2 is LQKENI in the germline V gene. The CDR3 DNA reads TGTGCCAGCTCACCTAGACAGGGGGCACGTGAGCAGTACTTC. This gives the protein CASSPRQGAREQYF.

This chain links TRBV12-3 or TRBV12-4 with TRBJ1-5, with D unresolved. The CDR3 totals 13 residues. The ends were cut back, 8 bases at V and 4 bases at J, with 12 bases in the middle. CDR3 protein: CASRESLNQPQHF. CDR3 in DNA: TGTGCCAGCCGGGAGTCCTTGAATCAGCCCCAGCATTTT.

The rearrangement uses TRBV5-1 and TRBJ1-5, with 10 bases aligning to TRBD1. The CDR3 is 15 amino acids. The germline CDR1 and CDR2 sequences are SGHRS and YFSETQ. V was clipped by 0 bases and J by 7 bases; unmatched bases: 4. CDR3 nucleotide sequence: TGCGCCAGCAGCTTGGAGGGGACAGGGGACCAGCCCCAGCATTTT. Amino acids: CASSLEGTGDQPQHF.